This T cell receptor (beta chain) was captured in a study of T cell responses to AZD1222 COVID-19 vaccine. The V and J ends lost 1 base and 2 bases respectively, with 6 bases between them. Germline lookup yields CDR1 SGHTA and CDR2 FQGNSA. This CDR3 has 13 residues. General study results and limits: It should be noted that donors were predominantly white British and more often female, and clonal diversity was possibly underestimated. Increases in Spike-specific TCR breadth and depth were seen after two AZD1222 doses. Dominant CD4 TCR responses targeted spike regions 160-218 and 743-854. Samples come after the peak T cell response, not at day 14.

The table came from immunoSEQ multiplex PCR; TCRdb's copy has only in-frame clones and leaves some out. The table has roughly 130,000 clones, 80% to 90% seen once. In this sample, this clone turned up a few times. The antigen is not known. The sequence was collected from an adult in good health. The source material was peripheral blood, sampled on day 0 of MenACWY control vaccination. The rearrangement uses TRBV7-2 and TRBJ2-7, with D uncertain. The CDR3 sequence is CASSLVGTYEQYF. CDR3 coding DNA: TGTGCCAGCAGCTTAGTCGGAACCTACGAGCAGTACTTC.